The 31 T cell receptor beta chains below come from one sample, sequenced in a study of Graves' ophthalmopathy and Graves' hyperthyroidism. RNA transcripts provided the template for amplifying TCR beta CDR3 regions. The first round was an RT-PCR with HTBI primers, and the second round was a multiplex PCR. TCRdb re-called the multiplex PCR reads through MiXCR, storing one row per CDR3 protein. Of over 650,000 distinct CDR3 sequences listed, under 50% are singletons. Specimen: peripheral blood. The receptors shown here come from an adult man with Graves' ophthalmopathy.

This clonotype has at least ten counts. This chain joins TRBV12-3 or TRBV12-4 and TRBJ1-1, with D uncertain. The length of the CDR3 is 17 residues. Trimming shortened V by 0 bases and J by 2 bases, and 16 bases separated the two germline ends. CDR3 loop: CASSLANLDPVNTEAFF. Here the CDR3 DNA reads TGTGCCAGCAGTTTAGCTAACCTAGACCCGGTAAACACTGAAGCTTTCTTT.

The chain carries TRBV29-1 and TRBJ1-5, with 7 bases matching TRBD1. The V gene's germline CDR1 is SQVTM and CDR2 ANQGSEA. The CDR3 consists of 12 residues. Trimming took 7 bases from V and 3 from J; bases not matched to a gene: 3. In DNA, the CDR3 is TGCAGCGACAGGGGTTCCAATCAGCCCCAGCATTTT. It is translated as CSDRGSNQPQHF.

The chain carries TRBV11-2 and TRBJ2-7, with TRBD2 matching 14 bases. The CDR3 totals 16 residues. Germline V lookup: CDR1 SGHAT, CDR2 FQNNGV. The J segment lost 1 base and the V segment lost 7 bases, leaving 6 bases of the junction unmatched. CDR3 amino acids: CASKGLAGAGSYEQYF. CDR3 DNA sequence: TGTGCCAGCAAGGGACTAGCGGGAGCGGGTTCCTACGAGCAGTACTTC.

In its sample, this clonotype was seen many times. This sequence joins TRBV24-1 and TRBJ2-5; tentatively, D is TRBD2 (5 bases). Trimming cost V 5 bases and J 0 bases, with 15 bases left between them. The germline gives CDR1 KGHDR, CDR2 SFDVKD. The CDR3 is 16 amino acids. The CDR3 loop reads CATSGSGSLYQETQYF. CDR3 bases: TGTGCCACCAGTGGATCGGGAAGCCTATACCAAGAGACCCAGTACTTC.

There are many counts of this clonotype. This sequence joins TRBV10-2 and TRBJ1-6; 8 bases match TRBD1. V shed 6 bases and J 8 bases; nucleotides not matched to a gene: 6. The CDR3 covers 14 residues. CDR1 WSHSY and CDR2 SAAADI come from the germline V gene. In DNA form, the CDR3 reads TGCGCCAGCAGGCTACAGGGGGTTCATTCACCCCTCCACTTT. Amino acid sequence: CASRLQGVHSPLHF.

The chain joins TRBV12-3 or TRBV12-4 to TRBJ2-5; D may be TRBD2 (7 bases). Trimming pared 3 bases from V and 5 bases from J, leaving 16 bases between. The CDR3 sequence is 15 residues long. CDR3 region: CASSFSGGGAETQYF. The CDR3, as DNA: TGTGCCAGCAGTTTCAGTGGCGGGGGCGCCGAGACCCAGTACTTC.

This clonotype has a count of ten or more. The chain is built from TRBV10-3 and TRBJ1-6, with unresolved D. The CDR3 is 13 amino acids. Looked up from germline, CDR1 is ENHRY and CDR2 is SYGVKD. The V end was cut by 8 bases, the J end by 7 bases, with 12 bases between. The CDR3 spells CAIGGLGNSPLHF. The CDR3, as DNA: TGTGCCATCGGCGGCTTAGGGAATTCACCCCTCCACTTT.

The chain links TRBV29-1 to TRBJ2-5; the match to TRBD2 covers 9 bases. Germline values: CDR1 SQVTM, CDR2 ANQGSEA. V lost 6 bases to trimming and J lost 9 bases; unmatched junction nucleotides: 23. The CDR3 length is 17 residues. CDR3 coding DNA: TGCAGCGTCCGAGGTAGCGGGAGCACGGGTACCGGGGAGCCCCAGTACTTC. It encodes CSVRGSGSTGTGEPQYF.

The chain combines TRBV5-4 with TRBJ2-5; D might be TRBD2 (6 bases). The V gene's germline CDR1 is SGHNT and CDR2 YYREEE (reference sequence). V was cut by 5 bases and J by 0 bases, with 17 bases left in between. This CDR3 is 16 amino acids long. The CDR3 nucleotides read TGTGCCAGCAGTGATGAGCCGGCGGGGTACCAAGAGACCCAGTACTTC. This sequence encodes CASSDEPAGYQETQYF.

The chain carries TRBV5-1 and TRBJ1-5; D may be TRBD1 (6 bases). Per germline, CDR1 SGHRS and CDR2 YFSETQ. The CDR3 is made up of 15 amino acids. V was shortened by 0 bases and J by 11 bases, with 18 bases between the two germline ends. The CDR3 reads CASSLAGGGVETQHF. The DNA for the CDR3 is TGCGCCAGCAGCTTGGCGGGGGGCGGAGTAGAGACCCAGCATTTT.

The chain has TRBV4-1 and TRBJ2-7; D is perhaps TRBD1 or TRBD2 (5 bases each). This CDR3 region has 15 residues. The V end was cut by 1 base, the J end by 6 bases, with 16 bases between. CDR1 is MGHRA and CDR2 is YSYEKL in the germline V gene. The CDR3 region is CASSQAVRERGEQYF. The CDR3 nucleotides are TGCGCCAGCAGCCAAGCAGTCCGAGAGAGGGGCGAGCAGTACTTC.

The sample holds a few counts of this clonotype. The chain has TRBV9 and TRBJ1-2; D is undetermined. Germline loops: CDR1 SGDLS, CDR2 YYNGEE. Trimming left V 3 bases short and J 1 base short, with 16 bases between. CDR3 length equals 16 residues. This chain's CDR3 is CASSGEGWRNNYGYTF. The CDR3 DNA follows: TGTGCCAGCAGCGGTGAAGGCTGGCGGAATAACTATGGCTACACCTTC.

The CDR3 spells CASSLGPEAYEQYF. CDR3 DNA: TGTGCCAGCAGCTTGGGCCCCGAGGCCTACGAGCAGTACTTC. The chain has TRBV5-6 and TRBJ2-7; D remains unclear. CDR1 and CDR2 (germline): SGHDT, YYEEEE. Trimming took off 0 bases at V and 2 bases at J, with 9 bases between the two ends. The CDR3 spans 14 residues.

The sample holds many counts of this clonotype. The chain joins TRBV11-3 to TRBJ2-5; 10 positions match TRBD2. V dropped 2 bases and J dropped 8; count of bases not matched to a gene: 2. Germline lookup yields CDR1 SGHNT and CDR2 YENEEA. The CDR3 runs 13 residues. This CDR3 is CASSLPSGGTQYF. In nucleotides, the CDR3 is TGTGCCAGCAGCTTACCTAGCGGGGGCACCCAGTACTTC.

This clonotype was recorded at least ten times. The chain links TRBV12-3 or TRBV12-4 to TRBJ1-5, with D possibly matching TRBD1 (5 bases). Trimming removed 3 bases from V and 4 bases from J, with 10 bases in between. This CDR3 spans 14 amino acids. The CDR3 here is CASSLGRINQPQHF. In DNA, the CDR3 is TGTGCCAGCAGTTTGGGACGGATAAATCAGCCCCAGCATTTT.

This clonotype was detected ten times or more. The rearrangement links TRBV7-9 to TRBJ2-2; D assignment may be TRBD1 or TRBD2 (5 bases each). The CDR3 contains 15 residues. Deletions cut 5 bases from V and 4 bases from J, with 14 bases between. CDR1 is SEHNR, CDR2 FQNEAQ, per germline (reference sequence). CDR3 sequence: CASSPPRDGTGELFF. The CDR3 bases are TGTGCCAGCAGCCCCCCCCGGGACGGCACCGGGGAGCTGTTTTTT.

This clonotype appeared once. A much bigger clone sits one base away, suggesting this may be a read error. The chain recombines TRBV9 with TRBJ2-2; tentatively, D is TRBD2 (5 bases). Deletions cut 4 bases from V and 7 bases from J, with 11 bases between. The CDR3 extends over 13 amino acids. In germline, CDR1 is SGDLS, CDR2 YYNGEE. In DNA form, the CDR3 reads TGTGCCAGCAGCCCCCCGGGGTGCGGGGAGCTGTTTTTT. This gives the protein CASSPPGCGELFF.

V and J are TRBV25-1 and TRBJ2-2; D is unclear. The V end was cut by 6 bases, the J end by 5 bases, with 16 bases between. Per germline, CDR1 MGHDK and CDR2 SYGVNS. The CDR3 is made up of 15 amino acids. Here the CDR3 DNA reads TGTGCCAGCAGCCAAGCCGGGCCCGGTACCGGGGAGCTGTTTTTT. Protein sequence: CASSQAGPGTGELFF.

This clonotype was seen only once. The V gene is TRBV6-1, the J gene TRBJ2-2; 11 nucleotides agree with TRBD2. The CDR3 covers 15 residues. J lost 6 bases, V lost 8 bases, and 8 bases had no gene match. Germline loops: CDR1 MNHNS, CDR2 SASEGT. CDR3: CASLSTSGSAGELFF. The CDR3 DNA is TGTGCCAGCTTATCTACTAGCGGGAGCGCCGGGGAGCTGTTTTTT.

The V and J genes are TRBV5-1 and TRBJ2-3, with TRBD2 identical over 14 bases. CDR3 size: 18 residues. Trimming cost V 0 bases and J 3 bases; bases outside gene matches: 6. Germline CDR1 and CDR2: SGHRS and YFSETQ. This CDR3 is CASSLGLAGGPPTDTQYF. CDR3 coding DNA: TGCGCCAGCAGCTTGGGACTAGCGGGGGGGCCCCCGACAGATACGCAGTATTTT.

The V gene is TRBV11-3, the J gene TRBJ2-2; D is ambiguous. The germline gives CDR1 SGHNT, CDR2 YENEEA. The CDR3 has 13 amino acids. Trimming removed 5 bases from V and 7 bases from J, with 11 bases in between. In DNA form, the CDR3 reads TGTGCCAGCAGCCCACGTAGGTTCGGGGAGCTGTTTTTT. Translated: CASSPRRFGELFF.

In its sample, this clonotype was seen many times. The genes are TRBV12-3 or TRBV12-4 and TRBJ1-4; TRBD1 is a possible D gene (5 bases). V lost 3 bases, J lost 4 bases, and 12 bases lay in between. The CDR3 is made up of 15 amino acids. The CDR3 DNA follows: TGTGCCAGCAGTTTGACAGTGGGGAATAATGAAAAACTGTTTTTT. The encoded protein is CASSLTVGNNEKLFF.

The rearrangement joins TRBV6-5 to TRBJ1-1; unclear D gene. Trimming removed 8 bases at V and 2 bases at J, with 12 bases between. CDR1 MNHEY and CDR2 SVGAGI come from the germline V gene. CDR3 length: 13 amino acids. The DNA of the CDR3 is TGTGCCAGCCAGCCTACTCGAAACACTGAAGCTTTCTTT. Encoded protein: CASQPTRNTEAFF.

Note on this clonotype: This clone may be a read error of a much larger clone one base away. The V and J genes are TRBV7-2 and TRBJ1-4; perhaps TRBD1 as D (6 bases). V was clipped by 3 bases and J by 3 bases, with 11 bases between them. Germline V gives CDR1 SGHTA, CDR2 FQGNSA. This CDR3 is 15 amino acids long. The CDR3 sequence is CASSFVGAPNEKLFF. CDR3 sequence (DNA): TGTGCCAGCAGCTTTGTGGGGGCTCCTAATGAAAAACTGTTTTTT.

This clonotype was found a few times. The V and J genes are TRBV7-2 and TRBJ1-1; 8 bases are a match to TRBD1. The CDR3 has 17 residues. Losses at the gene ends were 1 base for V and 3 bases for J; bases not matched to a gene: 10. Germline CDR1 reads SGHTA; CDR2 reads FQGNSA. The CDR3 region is CASSLGTGLLLDTEAFF. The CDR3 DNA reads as TGTGCCAGCAGCTTAGGGACAGGGCTATTACTAGACACTGAAGCTTTCTTT.

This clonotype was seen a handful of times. The CDR3 spells CSATFRYEQYF. In DNA, the CDR3 is TGCAGTGCTACTTTCCGCTACGAGCAGTACTTC. The chain joins TRBV20-1 to TRBJ2-7; no firm D call. The CDR3 runs to 11 residues. Germline V gene sequence: CDR1 DFQATT, CDR2 SNEGSKA (reference sequence). V lost 4 bases and J 3 bases, leaving 7 bases between the germline ends.

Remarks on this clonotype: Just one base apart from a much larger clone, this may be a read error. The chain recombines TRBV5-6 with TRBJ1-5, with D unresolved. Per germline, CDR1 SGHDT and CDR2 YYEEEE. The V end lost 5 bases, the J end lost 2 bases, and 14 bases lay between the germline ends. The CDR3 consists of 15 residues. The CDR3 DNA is TGTGCCAGCAGACCATCGGGCATCGGCAATCAGCCCCAGCATTTT. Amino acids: CASRPSGIGNQPQHF.

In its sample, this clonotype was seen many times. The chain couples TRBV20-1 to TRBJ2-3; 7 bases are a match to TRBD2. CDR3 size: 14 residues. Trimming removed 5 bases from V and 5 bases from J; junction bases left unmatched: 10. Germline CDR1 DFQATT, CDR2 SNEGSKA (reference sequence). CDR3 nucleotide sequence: TGCAGTGCTGAAAGCGGGACGGGGGGAGATACGCAGTATTTT. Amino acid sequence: CSAESGTGGDTQYF.

CDR3 DNA: TGTGCCAGCAGTCGCCCAGTGGGTCAGCCCCAGCATTTT. Translated, it gives CASSRPVGQPQHF. The chain combines TRBV27 with TRBJ1-5; D unresolved. Germline V lookup: CDR1 MNHEY, CDR2 SMNVEV (reference sequence). V was cut by 5 bases and J by 6 bases, with 11 bases left in between. CDR3 size: 13 residues.

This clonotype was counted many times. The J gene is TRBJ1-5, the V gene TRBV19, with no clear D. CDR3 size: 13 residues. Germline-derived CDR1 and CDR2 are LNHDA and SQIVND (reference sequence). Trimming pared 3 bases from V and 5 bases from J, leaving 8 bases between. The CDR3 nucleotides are TGTGCCAGTAGTATCGCGGATGATCAGCCCCAGCATTTT. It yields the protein CASSIADDQPQHF. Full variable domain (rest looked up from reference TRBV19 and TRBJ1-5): DGGITQSPKYLFRKEGQNVTLSCEQNLNHDAMYWYRQDPGQGLRLIYYSQIVNDFQKGDIAEGYSVSREKKESFPLTVTSAQKNPTAFYLCASSIADDQPQHFGDGTRLSIL.

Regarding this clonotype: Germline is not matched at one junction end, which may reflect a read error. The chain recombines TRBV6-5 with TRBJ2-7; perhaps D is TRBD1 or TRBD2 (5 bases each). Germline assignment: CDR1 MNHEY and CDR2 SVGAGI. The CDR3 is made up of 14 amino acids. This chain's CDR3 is CASSYRGRSYERYF. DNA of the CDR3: TGTGCCAGCAGTTACCGGGGACGCTCCTACGAGCGGTACTTC.